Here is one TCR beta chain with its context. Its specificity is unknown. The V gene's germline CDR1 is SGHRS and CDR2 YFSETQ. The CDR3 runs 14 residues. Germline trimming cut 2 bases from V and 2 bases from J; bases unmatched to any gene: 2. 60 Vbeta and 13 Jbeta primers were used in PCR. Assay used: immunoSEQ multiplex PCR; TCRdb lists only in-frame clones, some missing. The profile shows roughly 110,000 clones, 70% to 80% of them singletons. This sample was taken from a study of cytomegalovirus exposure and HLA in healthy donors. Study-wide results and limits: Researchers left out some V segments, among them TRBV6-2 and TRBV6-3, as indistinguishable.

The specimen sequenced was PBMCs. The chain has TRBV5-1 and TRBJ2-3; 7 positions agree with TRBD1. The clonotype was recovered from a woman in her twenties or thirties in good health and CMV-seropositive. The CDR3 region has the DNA TGCGCCAGCAGCTTCGGACAGGACACAGATACGCAGTATTTT. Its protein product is CASSFGQDTDTQYF.